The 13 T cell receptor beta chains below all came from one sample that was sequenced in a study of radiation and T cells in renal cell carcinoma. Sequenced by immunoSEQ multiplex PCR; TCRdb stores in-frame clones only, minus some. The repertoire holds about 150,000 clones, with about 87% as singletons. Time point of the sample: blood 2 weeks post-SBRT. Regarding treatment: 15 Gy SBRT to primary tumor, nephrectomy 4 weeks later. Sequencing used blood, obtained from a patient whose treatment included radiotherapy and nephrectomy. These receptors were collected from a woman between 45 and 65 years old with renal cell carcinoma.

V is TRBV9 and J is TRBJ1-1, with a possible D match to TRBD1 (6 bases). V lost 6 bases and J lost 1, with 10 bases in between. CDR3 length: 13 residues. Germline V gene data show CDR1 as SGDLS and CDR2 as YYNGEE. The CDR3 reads CASTRGRNTEAFF. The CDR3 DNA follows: TGTGCCAGCACCAGGGGTCGGAACACTGAAGCTTTCTTT.

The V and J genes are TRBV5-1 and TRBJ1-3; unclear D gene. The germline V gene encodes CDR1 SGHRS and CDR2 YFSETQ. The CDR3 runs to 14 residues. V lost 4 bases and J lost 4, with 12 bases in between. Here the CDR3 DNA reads TGCGCCAGCAGCCCCGCGGTGGAGGGAAACACCATATATTTT. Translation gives CASSPAVEGNTIYF.

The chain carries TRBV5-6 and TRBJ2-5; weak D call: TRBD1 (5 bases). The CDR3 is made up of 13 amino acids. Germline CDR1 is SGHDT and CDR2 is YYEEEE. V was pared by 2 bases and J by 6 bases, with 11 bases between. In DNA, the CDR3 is TGTGCCAGCAGCTTTCCCCAGGGTAAGACCCAGTACTTC. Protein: CASSFPQGKTQYF.

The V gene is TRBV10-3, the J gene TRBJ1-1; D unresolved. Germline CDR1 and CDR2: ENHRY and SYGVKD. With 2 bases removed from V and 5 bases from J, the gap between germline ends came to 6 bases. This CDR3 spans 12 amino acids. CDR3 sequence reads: CAISEERTEAFF. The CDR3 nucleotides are TGTGCCATCAGTGAGGAGAGGACTGAAGCTTTCTTT.

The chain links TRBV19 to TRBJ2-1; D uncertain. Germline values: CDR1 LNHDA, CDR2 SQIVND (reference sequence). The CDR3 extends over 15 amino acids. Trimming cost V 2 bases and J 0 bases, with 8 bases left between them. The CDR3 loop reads CASSINSLSYNEQFF. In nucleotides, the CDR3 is TGTGCCAGTAGTATAAACTCCCTCTCCTACAATGAGCAGTTCTTC.

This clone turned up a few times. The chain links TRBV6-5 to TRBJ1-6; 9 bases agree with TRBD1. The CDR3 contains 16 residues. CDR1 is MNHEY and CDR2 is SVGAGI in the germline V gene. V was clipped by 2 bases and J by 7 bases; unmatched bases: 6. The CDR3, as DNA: TGTGCCAGCAGTTACGGTGAGGGACAGGGAAATTCACCCCTCCACTTT. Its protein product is CASSYGEGQGNSPLHF.

The CDR3 is CAAGQAVTYEQYF. For the CDR3, the DNA is TGTGCCGCCGGCCAGGCAGTCACCTACGAGCAGTACTTC. The rearrangement joins TRBV6-5 to TRBJ2-7, with D uncertain. Germline values: CDR1 MNHEY, CDR2 SVGAGI. The V gene lost 11 bases and the J gene lost 2 bases, with 16 bases spanning the gap. The CDR3 runs to 13 residues.

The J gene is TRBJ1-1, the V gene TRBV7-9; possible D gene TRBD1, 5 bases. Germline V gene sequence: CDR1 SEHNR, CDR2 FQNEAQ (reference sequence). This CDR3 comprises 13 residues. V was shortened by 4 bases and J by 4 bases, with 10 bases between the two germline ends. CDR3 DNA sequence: TGTGCCAGCAGCTATCAGGGTTTCACTGAAGCTTTCTTT. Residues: CASSYQGFTEAFF.

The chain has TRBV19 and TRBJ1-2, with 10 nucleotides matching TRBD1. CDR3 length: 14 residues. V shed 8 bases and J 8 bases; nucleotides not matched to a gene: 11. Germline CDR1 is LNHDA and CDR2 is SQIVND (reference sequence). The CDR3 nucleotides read TGTGCCAGTTTCCCGGGACAGGGGTGGAGGGGCTACACCTTC. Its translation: CASFPGQGWRGYTF.

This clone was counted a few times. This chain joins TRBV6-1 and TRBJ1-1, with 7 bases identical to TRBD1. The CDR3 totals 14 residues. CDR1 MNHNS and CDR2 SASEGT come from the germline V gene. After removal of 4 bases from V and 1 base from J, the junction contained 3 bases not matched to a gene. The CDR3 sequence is CASSARQGNTEAFF. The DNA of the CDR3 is TGTGCCAGCAGTGCGCGACAGGGGAACACTGAAGCTTTCTTT.

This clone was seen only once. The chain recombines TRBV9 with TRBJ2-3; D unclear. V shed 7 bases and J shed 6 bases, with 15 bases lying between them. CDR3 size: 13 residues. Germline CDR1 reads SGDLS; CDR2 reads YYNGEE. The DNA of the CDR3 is TGTGCCAGCGGGTCAAGAGTTTCGGATACGCAGTATTTT. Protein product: CASGSRVSDTQYF.

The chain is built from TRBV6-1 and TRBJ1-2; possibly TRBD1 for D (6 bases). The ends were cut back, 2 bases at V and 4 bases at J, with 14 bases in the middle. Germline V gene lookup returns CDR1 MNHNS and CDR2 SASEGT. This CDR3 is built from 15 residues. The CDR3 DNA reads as TGTGCCAGCAGTGAATATTCGGACAGCACCTATGGCTACACCTTC. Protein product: CASSEYSDSTYGYTF.

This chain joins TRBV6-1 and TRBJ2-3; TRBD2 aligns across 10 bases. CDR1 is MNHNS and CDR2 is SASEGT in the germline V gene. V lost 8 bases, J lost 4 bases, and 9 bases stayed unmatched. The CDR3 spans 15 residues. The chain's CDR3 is CASPIAGGVSDTQYF. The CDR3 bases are TGTGCCAGCCCTATAGCGGGGGGCGTTTCAGATACGCAGTATTTT.